These 6 T cell receptor beta chains were all obtained from the same sample, sequenced in a study of T cell responses to AZD1222 COVID-19 vaccine. Data came from immunoSEQ multiplex PCR; TCRdb stores just in-frame clones and leaves some out. The table lists about 150,000 clones, roughly 89% of them singletons, with around 5.4% in the top ten. Sequenced here: peripheral blood, sampled on day 0 of AZD1222 vaccination. Receptors were obtained from an adult in good health.

V and J are TRBV29-1 and TRBJ1-2; tentative D call: TRBD1 (5 bases). The germline V gene encodes CDR1 SQVTM and CDR2 ANQGSEA. Trimming stripped 1 base from V and 10 bases from J, with 13 bases between. The CDR3 has 12 residues. CDR3 in DNA: TGCAGCGTTGAAGTTACAGACGGGGCCTACACCTTC. Translating it yields CSVEVTDGAYTF. The whole variable domain, filled in from reference TRBV29-1 and TRBJ1-2, reads SAVISQKPSRDICQRGTSLTIQCQVDSQVTMMFWYRQQPGQSLTLIATANQGSEATYESGFVIDKFPISRPNLTFSTLTVSNMSPEDSSIYLCSVEVTDGAYTFGSGTRLTVV.

This chain links TRBV4-3 with TRBJ2-2; maybe TRBD2 (5 bases). There are 15 residues in the CDR3. Germline assignment: CDR1 LGHNA and CDR2 YSLEER. V was shortened by 1 base and J by 6 bases, with 12 bases between the two germline ends. CDR3 protein: CASSQGVLAAGELFF. In DNA, the CDR3 is TGCGCCAGCAGCCAAGGGGTCCTAGCAGCCGGGGAGCTGTTTTTT.

This clone was detected only once. The V and J genes are TRBV28 and TRBJ2-5; unclear D gene. Trimming took 5 bases from V and 7 from J, leaving 8 bases between them. The CDR3 has 11 amino acids. Germline V gene data show CDR1 as MDHEN and CDR2 as SYDVKM. CDR3 amino acids: CASSKTGTQYF. The CDR3 bases are TGTGCCAGCAGTAAAACGGGGACCCAGTACTTC.

The chain recombines TRBV7-8 with TRBJ1-2; the D is unclear. The V end lost 4 bases, the J end lost 1 base, and 10 bases lay between the germline ends. Germline loops: CDR1 SGHVS, CDR2 FQNEAQ. The CDR3 runs to 14 residues. The CDR3 is CASSSLGFNYGYTF. CDR3 nucleotides: TGTGCCAGCAGCTCCCTAGGGTTTAACTATGGCTACACCTTC. Drawing the rest from reference TRBV7-8 and TRBJ1-2, the complete variable domain is GAGVSQSPRYKVAKRGQDVALRCDPISGHVSLFWYQQALGQGPEFLTYFQNEAQLDKSGLPSDRFFAERPEGSVSTLKIQRTQQEDSAVYLCASSSLGFNYGYTFGSGTRLTVV.

This chain joins TRBV28 and TRBJ2-1; 8 bases map to TRBD1. There are 14 residues in the CDR3. Germline CDR1 MDHEN, CDR2 SYDVKM. The J segment lost 10 bases and the V segment lost 9 bases, leaving 14 bases of the junction unmatched. The CDR3 coding sequence is TGTGCCAGTAACGGACAGGGAATTAGGGGCGAGCAGTTCTTC. It yields the protein CASNGQGIRGEQFF.

This chain uses TRBV7-2 with TRBJ1-6, with TRBD1 as a possible D gene (6 bases). Germline-derived CDR1 and CDR2 are SGHTA and FQGNSA. The CDR3 loop spans 16 amino acids. V was trimmed by 3 bases and J by 5 bases, leaving 14 bases between them. CDR3 nucleotides: TGTGCCAGCAGCTTCACCGGGGGCGGCAATAATTCACCCCTCCACTTT. Its translation: CASSFTGGGNNSPLHF.